This section outlines one T cell receptor (beta chain) sequence together with its context. This sample is part of a study of T cell changes during pregnancy in multiple sclerosis. Repertoires were generated with immunoSEQ multiplex PCR, while TCRdb's copy carries only in-frame clones and drops some. The data hold more than 50,000 clones, with 75% to 95% observed a single time. The V and J ends lost 0 bases and 5 bases, in that order; junction bases with no gene match: 2. CDR1 is SGHRS, CDR2 YFSETQ, per germline. The CDR3 runs 15 residues. V and J are TRBV5-1 and TRBJ2-5, with TRBD2 identical over 12 bases. The receptor's source is a female donor with multiple sclerosis, enrolled in a pregnancy study. This specimen was peripheral blood, taken before pregnancy. This CDR3 is CASSLELAGGETQYF. The CDR3 nucleotides read TGCGCCAGCAGCTTGGAGCTAGCGGGGGGGGAGACCCAGTACTTC.